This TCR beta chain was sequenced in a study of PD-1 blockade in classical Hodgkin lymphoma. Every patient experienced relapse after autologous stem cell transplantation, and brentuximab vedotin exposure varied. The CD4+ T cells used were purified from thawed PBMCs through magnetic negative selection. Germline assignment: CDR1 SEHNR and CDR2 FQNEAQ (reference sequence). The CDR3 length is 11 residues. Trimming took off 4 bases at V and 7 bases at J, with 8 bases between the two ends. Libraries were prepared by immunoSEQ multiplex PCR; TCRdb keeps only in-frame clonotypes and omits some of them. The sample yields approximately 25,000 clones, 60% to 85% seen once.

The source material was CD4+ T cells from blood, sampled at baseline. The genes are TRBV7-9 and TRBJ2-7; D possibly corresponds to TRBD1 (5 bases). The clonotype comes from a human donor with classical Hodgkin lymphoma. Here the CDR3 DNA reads TGTGCCAGCAGCTACAGGACAGAGCAGTACTTC. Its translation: CASSYRTEQYF.